This TCR beta chain was observed in a study of tumor and adjacent non-tumor tissue in lung cancer. Study background: Histology: 12 adenocarcinoma, a couple of squamous cell carcinoma, 1 small cell lung cancer. Patients were aged roughly 30 to 76, 10 men and 5 women, stage I to III. Around 4.5 million productive TCRbeta reads were obtained per sample on average.

No cell sorting was done before RNA was extracted from the tissue. Germline CDR1 and CDR2: MGHRA and YSYEKL. The CDR3 is made up of 14 amino acids. TCRbeta libraries were built with three rounds of nested PCR, modified from ARM-PCR. TCRdb recomputed calls from the multiplex PCR reads with MiXCR, one row per CDR3 protein. The sample contains over 110,000 distinct CDR3 sequences, around 67% of which appear only once. The chain uses TRBV4-1 and TRBJ1-5; D possibly corresponds to TRBD1 (7 bases). With the DNA end fitting TRBJ2-3 better, the J assignment may be wrong. Sample: lung tumor tissue. This sequence was found in a man in his 60s with small cell lung cancer. CDR3 bases: TGCGCCAGCAGCCAAGACAGGGGGGATCAGCCCCAGTATTTT. Its protein is CASSQDRGDQPQYF.